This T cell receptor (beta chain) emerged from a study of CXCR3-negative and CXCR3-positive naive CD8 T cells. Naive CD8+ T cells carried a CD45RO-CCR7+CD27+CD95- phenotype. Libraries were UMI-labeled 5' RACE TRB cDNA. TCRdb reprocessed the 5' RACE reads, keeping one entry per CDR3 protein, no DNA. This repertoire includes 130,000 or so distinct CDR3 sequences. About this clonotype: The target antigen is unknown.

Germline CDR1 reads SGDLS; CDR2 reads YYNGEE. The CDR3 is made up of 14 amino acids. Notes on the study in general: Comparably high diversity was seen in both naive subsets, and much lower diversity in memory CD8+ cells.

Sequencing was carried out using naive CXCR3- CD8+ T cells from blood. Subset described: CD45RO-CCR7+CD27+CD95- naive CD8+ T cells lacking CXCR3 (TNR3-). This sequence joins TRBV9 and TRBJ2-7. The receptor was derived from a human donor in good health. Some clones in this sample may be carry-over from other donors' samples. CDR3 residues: CASSVGGPSYEQYF.